The text below deals with one T cell receptor beta chain. This CDR3 spans 13 amino acids. Looked up from germline, CDR1 is MNHEY and CDR2 is SVGAGI. V dropped 7 bases and J dropped 3; count of bases not matched to a gene: 6. TCRdb's copy holds only in-frame clones and misses some; the assay was immunoSEQ multiplex PCR. Of around 150,000 clones listed, about nine tenths were seen once; the top ten hold less than 5.5%. The entry originates in a study of control samples from healthy donors and cancer patients. The chain is built from TRBV6-5 and TRBJ2-7, with TRBD1 matching 7 bases. The specimen sequenced was blood. The clonotype comes from a man between 25 and 39 years old in good health. CDR3: CASTDRVSYEQYF. In DNA, the CDR3 is TGTGCCAGCACAGACAGGGTTAGCTACGAGCAGTACTTC.